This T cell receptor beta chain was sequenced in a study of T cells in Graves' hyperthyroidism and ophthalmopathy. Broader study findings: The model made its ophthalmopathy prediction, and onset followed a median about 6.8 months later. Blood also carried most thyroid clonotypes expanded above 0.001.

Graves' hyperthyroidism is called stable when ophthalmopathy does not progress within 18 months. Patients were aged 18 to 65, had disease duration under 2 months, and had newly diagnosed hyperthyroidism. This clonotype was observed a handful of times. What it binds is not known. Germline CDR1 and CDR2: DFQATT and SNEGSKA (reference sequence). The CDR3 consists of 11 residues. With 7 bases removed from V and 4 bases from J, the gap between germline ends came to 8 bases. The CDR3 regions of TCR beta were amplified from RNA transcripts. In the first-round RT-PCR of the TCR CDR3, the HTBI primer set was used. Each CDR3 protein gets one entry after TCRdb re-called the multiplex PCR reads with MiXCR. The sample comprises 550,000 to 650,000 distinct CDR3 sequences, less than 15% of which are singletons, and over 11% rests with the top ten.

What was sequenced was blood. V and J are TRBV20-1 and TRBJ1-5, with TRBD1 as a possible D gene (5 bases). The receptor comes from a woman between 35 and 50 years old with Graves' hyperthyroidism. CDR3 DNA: TGCAGTGTATCAGGGAATCAGCCCCAGCATTTT. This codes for CSVSGNQPQHF.